A selection of T cell receptor beta chains follows, all from one sample in a study of blood T cell repertoires in COVID-19. Using immunoSEQ multiplex PCR, the repertoire was profiled, and TCRdb retains in-frame clones only, with some absent. The profile covers 400,000 to 450,000 clones, with roughly nine tenths appearing a single time and about 1.1% taken by the ten largest. The sample taken for sequencing was PBMCs or T cells enriched from blood (not recorded which). These receptors all stem from a man aged 25 to 40 who had recovered from COVID-19. Each CDR3 is given with its conserved first and last residue. D genes are given only for firm matches. Clone size appears in some rows only: once, few, many, or a class for an expanded clone.

length: 15
D: TRBD2
size: NA
V: TRBV28
J: TRBJ2-1
CDR3: CASSYSGSSYNEQFF
DNA: TGTGCCAGCAGTTATAGCGGGAGCTCCTACAATGAGCAGTTCTTC

length: 14
D: NA
size: NA
V: TRBV2
J: TRBJ1-6
CDR3: CASSDTANNSPLHF
DNA: TGTGCCAGCAGTGATACAGCAAATAATTCACCCCTCCACTTT

length: 16
D: TRBD2
size: NA
V: TRBV19
J: TRBJ2-5
CDR3: CASSSKLAGVRETQYF
DNA: TGTGCCAGTAGTAGCAAACTAGCGGGAGTTCGGGAGACCCAGTACTTC

length: 15
D: NA
size: NA
V: TRBV18
J: TRBJ2-1
CDR3: CASSPLGGSYNEQFF
DNA: TGTGCCAGCTCACCTTTGGGAGGCTCCTACAATGAGCAGTTCTTC

length: 15
D: NA
size: NA
V: TRBV4-2
J: TRBJ1-2
CDR3: CASSQDLGHNYGYTF
DNA: TGTGCCAGCAGCCAAGATCTAGGACACAACTATGGCTACACCTTC

length: 16
D: NA
size: few
V: TRBV5-1
J: TRBJ2-6
CDR3: CASRYSPSSGANVLTF
DNA: TGCGCCAGCAGATACAGTCCCAGCTCTGGGGCCAACGTCCTGACTTTC

length: 14
D: NA
size: once
V: TRBV28
J: TRBJ1-4
CDR3: CASRLAQGREKLFF
DNA: TGTGCCAGCAGGTTAGCCCAGGGCCGTGAAAAACTGTTTTTT

length: 16
D: NA
size: NA
V: TRBV25-1
J: TRBJ1-2
CDR3: CASSVFGLGGHYGYTF
DNA: TGTGCCAGCAGTGTTTTCGGCCTCGGGGGTCACTATGGCTACACCTTC

length: 12
D: NA
size: NA
V: TRBV5-1
J: TRBJ2-1
CDR3: CASSTEYNEQFF
DNA: TGCGCCAGCAGCACTGAGTACAATGAGCAGTTCTTC

length: 11
D: NA
size: NA
V: TRBV28
J: TRBJ1-2
CDR3: CASAGNYGYTF
DNA: TGTGCCAGCGCCGGGAACTATGGCTACACCTTC

length: 14
D: NA
size: NA
V: TRBV5-4
J: TRBJ2-1
CDR3: CASSGTQSYNEQFF
DNA: TGTGCCAGCAGCGGGACTCAATCCTACAATGAGCAGTTCTTC

length: 13
D: NA
size: NA
V: TRBV30
J: TRBJ1-5
CDR3: CAWSVTGNQPQHF
DNA: TGTGCCTGGAGTGTAACCGGGAATCAGCCCCAGCATTTT

length: 14
D: TRBD1
size: NA
V: TRBV5-8
J: TRBJ1-5
CDR3: CASSLQGASQPQHF
DNA: TGTGCCAGCAGCTTACAGGGGGCGAGTCAGCCCCAGCATTTT

length: 14
D: TRBD1
size: NA
V: TRBV10-3
J: TRBJ1-6
CDR3: CAIRGTGDNSPLHF
DNA: TGTGCCATCAGGGGGACAGGGGATAATTCACCCCTCCACTTT

length: 16
D: NA
size: NA
V: TRBV5-1
J: TRBJ1-6
CDR3: CASSFTLPGPIGYLHF
DNA: TGCGCCAGCAGCTTCACTCTACCGGGTCCCATTGGATACCTCCACTTT

length: 19
D: TRBD2
size: NA
V: TRBV4-1
J: TRBJ2-1
CDR3: CASSLRSMPSGRMGNEQFF
DNA: TGCGCCAGCAGCCTCAGAAGTATGCCTAGCGGGAGGATGGGGAATGAGCAGTTCTTC

length: 17
D: NA
size: few
V: TRBV28
J: TRBJ1-4
CDR3: CASSPGGASALNEKLFF
DNA: TGTGCCAGCAGTCCCGGCGGGGCGTCGGCTCTAAATGAAAAACTGTTTTTT

length: 14
D: TRBD1
size: NA
V: TRBV30
J: TRBJ1-2
CDR3: CAWRQGRGPSGYTF
DNA: TGTGCCTGGCGACAGGGCAGGGGGCCGAGCGGCTACACCTTC

length: 12
D: TRBD2
size: NA
V: TRBV19
J: TRBJ2-1
CDR3: CASSIAGDEQFF
DNA: TGTGCCAGTAGTATTGCGGGGGACGAGCAGTTCTTC

length: 13
D: TRBD2
size: NA
V: TRBV28
J: TRBJ2-1
CDR3: CASSLAGGNEQFF
DNA: TGTGCCAGCAGTTTGGCGGGAGGCAATGAGCAGTTCTTC

length: 16
D: TRBD2
size: NA
V: TRBV28
J: TRBJ2-1
CDR3: CASSLGLAGVGAEQFF
DNA: TGTGCCAGCAGTTTAGGACTAGCGGGAGTCGGTGCTGAGCAGTTCTTC

length: 15
D: NA
size: NA
V: TRBV12-5
J: TRBJ2-5
CDR3: CASGAPPGGGETQYF
DNA: TGTGCTAGTGGCGCCCCCCCGGGGGGCGGAGAGACCCAGTACTTC

length: 15
D: TRBD2
size: once
V: TRBV6-5
J: TRBJ2-2
CDR3: CASRIAGPNTGELFF
DNA: TGTGCCAGCAGGATAGCGGGACCGAACACCGGGGAGCTGTTTTTT

length: 11
D: NA
size: NA
V: TRBV2
J: TRBJ2-7
CDR3: CASSDRVEQYF
DNA: TGTGCCAGCAGTGACAGGGTCGAGCAGTACTTC

length: 15
D: TRBD2
size: NA
V: TRBV18
J: TRBJ2-5
CDR3: CASSPSAGLQETQYF
DNA: TGTGCCAGCTCACCGTCAGCGGGATTACAAGAGACCCAGTACTTC

length: 14
D: NA
size: NA
V: TRBV7-3
J: TRBJ2-1
CDR3: CASSLTGASHRQFF
DNA: TGTGCCAGCAGCTTAACTGGGGCTAGTCATAGGCAGTTCTTC

length: 15
D: TRBD2
size: NA
V: TRBV4-2
J: TRBJ2-1
CDR3: CASSQSSSGSDEQFF
DNA: TGTGCCAGCAGCCAGAGTTCTAGCGGGAGTGATGAGCAGTTCTTC

length: 14
D: NA
size: NA
V: TRBV28
J: TRBJ1-4
CDR3: CASSPGGAAEKLFF
DNA: TGTGCCAGCAGCCCCGGCGGCGCCGCTGAAAAACTGTTTTTT

length: 15
D: NA
size: NA
V: TRBV5-1
J: TRBJ1-2
CDR3: CASSLAAGGRDGYTF
DNA: TGCGCCAGCAGCTTGGCTGCCGGGGGTCGGGACGGCTACACCTTC

length: 14
D: NA
size: NA
V: TRBV5-1
J: TRBJ2-1
CDR3: CASSLRAGINEQFF
DNA: TGCGCCAGCAGCTTGCGGGCGGGAATAAATGAGCAGTTCTTC

length: 14
D: NA
size: NA
V: TRBV11-1
J: TRBJ2-2
CDR3: CASSLRTAKGELFF
DNA: TGTGCCAGCAGCTTACGGACAGCAAAAGGGGAGCTGTTTTTT

length: 17
D: TRBD2
size: NA
V: TRBV20-1
J: TRBJ2-5
CDR3: CSASAARASGRLETQYF
DNA: TGCAGTGCTAGTGCTGCGCGGGCTAGCGGGAGGCTGGAGACCCAGTACTTC

length: 18
D: TRBD1
size: NA
V: TRBV28
J: TRBJ2-6
CDR3: CASSFSAGGVSGANVLTF
DNA: TGTGCCAGCAGTTTCTCGGCAGGGGGAGTCTCTGGGGCCAACGTCCTGACTTTC

length: 13
D: TRBD1
size: NA
V: TRBV7-9
J: TRBJ2-7
CDR3: CASSPGQGEVQYF
DNA: TGTGCCAGCAGCCCCGGACAGGGAGAAGTGCAGTACTTC

length: 14
D: NA
size: NA
V: TRBV27
J: TRBJ1-1
CDR3: CASSFRDWNTEAFF
DNA: TGTGCCAGCAGTTTTCGGGACTGGAACACTGAAGCTTTCTTT

length: 15
D: NA
size: NA
V: TRBV30
J: TRBJ1-3
CDR3: CAWTSVTGFGNTIYF
DNA: TGTGCCTGGACATCTGTGACAGGATTTGGAAACACCATATATTTT

length: 16
D: TRBD1
size: NA
V: TRBV19
J: TRBJ1-1
CDR3: CASSIMGQARNTEAFF
DNA: TGTGCCAGTAGTATAATGGGACAGGCCCGGAACACTGAAGCTTTCTTT

length: 15
D: TRBD2
size: NA
V: TRBV18
J: TRBJ2-1
CDR3: CASSPGLAVRDEQFF
DNA: TGTGCCAGCTCACCAGGACTAGCGGTTCGGGATGAGCAGTTCTTC

length: 16
D: NA
size: NA
V: TRBV28
J: TRBJ2-1
CDR3: CASSFTQRSSYNEQFF
DNA: TGTGCCAGCAGTTTCACCCAGCGGAGCTCCTACAATGAGCAGTTCTTC

length: 11
D: NA
size: NA
V: TRBV3-1/TRBV3-2
J: TRBJ2-1
CDR3: CASSQVAEQFF
DNA: TGTGCCAGCAGCCAAGTGGCAGAGCAGTTCTTC

length: 13
D: TRBD1
size: NA
V: TRBV3-1/TRBV3-2
J: TRBJ1-2
CDR3: CASSRQGADGYTF
DNA: TGTGCCAGCAGCCGACAGGGGGCGGATGGCTACACCTTC

length: 11
D: NA
size: NA
V: TRBV10-3
J: TRBJ2-2
CDR3: CAIERVGGLFF
DNA: TGTGCCATCGAACGCGTTGGAGGGCTGTTTTTT

length: 15
D: NA
size: NA
V: TRBV7-9
J: TRBJ1-2
CDR3: CASSVLRGGDYGYTF
DNA: TGTGCCAGCAGCGTACTAAGGGGAGGGGACTATGGCTACACCTTC

length: 17
D: TRBD2
size: NA
V: TRBV7-3
J: TRBJ2-2
CDR3: CASSPTSGRGSTGELFF
DNA: TGTGCCAGCAGCCCAACTAGCGGGAGAGGTTCAACCGGGGAGCTGTTTTTT

length: 13
D: NA
size: NA
V: TRBV3-1/TRBV3-2
J: TRBJ1-1
CDR3: CASSQVPGTEAFF
DNA: TGTGCCAGCAGCCAAGTCCCGGGCACTGAAGCTTTCTTT

length: 14
D: TRBD1
size: NA
V: TRBV6-5
J: TRBJ2-7
CDR3: CASKRDGTVSEQYF
DNA: TGTGCCAGCAAAAGGGACGGGACAGTTTCTGAGCAGTACTTC

length: 13
D: NA
size: NA
V: TRBV20-1
J: TRBJ1-2
CDR3: CSASLPQGPGYTF
DNA: TGCAGTGCTAGTCTACCGCAGGGCCCTGGCTACACCTTC

length: 15
D: TRBD1
size: NA
V: TRBV25-1
J: TRBJ2-2
CDR3: CASSGNRGDTGELFF
DNA: TGTGCCAGCAGTGGCAACAGGGGGGACACCGGGGAGCTGTTTTTT

length: 14
D: NA
size: NA
V: TRBV3-1/TRBV3-2
J: TRBJ1-6
CDR3: CASSLGGWNSPLHF
DNA: TGTGCCAGCAGCCTCGGCGGGTGGAATTCACCCCTCCACTTT

length: 12
D: TRBD2
size: NA
V: TRBV5-1
J: TRBJ2-5
CDR3: CASTSGRETQYF
DNA: TGCGCCAGCACTAGCGGGCGGGAGACCCAGTACTTC

length: 16
D: NA
size: NA
V: TRBV7-9
J: TRBJ1-4
CDR3: CASSFWTPATNEKLFF
DNA: TGTGCCAGCAGCTTCTGGACACCTGCAACTAATGAAAAACTGTTTTTT